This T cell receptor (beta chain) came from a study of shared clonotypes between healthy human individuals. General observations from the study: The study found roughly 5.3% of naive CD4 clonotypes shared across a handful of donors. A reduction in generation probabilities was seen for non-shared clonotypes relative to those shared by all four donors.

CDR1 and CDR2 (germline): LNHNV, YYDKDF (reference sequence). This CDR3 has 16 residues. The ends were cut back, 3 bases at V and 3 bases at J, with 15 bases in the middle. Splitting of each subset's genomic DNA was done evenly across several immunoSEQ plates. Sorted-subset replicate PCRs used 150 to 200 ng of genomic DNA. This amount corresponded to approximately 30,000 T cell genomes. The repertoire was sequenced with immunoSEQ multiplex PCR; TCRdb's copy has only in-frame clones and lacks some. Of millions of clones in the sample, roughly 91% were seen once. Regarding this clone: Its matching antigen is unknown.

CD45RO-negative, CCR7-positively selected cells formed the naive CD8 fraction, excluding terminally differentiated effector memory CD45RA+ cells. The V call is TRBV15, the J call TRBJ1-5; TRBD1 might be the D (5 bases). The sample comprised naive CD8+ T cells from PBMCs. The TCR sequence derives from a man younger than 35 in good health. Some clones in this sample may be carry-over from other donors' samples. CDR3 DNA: TGTGCCACCAGCAGCCTTTCTGACAGACTCAATCAGCCCCAGCATTTT. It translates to CATSSLSDRLNQPQHF.